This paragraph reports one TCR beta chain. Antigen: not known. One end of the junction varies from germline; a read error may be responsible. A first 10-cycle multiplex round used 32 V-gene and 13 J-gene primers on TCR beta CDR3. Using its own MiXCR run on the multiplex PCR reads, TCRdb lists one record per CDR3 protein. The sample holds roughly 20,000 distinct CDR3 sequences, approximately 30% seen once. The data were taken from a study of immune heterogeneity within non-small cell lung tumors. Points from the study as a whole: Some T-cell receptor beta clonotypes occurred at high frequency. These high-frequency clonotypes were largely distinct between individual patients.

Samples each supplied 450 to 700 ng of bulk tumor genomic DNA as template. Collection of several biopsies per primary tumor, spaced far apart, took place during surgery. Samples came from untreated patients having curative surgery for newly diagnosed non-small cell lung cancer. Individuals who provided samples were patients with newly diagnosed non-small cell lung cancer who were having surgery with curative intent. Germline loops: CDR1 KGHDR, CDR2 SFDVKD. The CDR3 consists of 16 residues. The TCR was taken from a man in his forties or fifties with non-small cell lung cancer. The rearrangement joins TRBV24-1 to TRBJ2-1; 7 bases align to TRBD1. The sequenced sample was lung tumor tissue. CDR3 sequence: CATSDLAGGSYNDQFF. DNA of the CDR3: TGTGCCACCAGTGATTTGGCAGGGGGATCATACAATGATCAGTTCTTC.